The clone carrying this TCR beta chain has just a few counts. This CDR3 has 13 residues. CDR1 and CDR2 (germline): DFQATT, SNEGSKA (reference sequence). The entry originates in a study of blood T cells in healthy people across ages. The second PCR ran about 6 to 11 cycles with a sample-barcoded 5' primer and J-beta primers. TCRdb used MiXCR to reprocess the 5' RACE reads, holding one entry per CDR3 protein. The profile shows around 1,900,000 distinct CDR3 sequences, approximately 40% of them singletons. The chain joins TRBV20-1 to TRBJ2-5; TRBD2 aligns across 8 bases. The better agreement between TRBJ2-7 and the DNA end casts doubt on the J call. The TCR sequence derives from a human donor in good health. Specimen: blood. The CDR3 loop is CSARELAGGEQYF. The CDR3 coding sequence is TGCAGTGCTAGAGAATTGGCGGGGGGCGAGCAGTACTTC.